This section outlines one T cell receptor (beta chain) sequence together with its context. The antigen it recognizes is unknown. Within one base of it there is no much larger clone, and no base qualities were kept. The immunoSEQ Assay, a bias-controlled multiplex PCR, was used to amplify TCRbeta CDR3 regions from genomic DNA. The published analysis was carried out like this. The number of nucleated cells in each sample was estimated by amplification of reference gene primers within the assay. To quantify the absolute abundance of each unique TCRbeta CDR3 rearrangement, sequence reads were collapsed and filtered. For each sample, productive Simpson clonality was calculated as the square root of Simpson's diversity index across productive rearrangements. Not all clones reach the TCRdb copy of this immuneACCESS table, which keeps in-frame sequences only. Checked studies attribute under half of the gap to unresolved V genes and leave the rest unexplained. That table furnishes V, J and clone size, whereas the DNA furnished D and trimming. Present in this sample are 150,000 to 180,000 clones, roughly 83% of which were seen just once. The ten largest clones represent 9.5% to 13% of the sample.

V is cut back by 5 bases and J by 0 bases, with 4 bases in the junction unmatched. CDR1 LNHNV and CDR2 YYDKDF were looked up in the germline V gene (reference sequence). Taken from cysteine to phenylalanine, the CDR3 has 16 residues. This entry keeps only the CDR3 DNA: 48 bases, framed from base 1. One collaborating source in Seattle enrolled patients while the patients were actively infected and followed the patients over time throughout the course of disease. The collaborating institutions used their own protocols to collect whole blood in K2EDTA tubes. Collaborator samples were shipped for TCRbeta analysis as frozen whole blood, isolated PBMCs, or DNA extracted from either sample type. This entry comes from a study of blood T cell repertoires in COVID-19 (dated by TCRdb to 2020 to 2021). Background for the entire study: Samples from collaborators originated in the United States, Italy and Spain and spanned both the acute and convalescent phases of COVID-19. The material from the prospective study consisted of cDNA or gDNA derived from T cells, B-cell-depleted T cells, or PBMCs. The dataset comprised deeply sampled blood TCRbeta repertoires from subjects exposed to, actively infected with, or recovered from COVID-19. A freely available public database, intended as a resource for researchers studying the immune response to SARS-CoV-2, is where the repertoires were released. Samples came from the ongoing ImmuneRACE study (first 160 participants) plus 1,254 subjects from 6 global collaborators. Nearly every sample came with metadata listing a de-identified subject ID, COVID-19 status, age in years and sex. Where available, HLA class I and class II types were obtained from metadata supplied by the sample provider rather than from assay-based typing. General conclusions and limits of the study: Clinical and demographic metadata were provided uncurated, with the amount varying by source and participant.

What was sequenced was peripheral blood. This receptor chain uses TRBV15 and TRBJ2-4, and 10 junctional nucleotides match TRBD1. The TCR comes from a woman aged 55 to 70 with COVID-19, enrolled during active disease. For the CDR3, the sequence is CATSWGQGLAKNIQYF. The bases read TGTGCCACCAGCTGGGGACAGGGGTTAGCCAAAAACATTCAGTACTTC.